This TCR beta chain was profiled in a study of shared clonotypes between healthy human individuals. Findings and limits, study-wide: How much donors shared clonotypes was expected to be affected by sequencing depth.

As concerns this clone: Its antigen is undetermined.

Researchers divided each subset's genomic DNA evenly across several immunoSEQ plates. Only in-frame clones appear in the TCRdb table, and some are missing; sequencing was by immunoSEQ multiplex PCR. In the table there are 600,000 or so clones, 98% of which are singletons. CD45RO-negative, CCR7-selected cells formed the naive CD8 fraction, which excluded terminally differentiated effector memory CD45RA+ cells. Sample: naive CD8+ T cells sorted from blood. The TCR was taken from a man aged 25 to 45 in good health.

The DNA for the CDR3 is TGTGCCAGCAGCTCGGGACAGACCATGAACACTGAAGCTTTCTTT. As protein: CASSSGQTMNTEAFF. The genes are TRBV13 and TRBJ1-1; 7 bases fit TRBD1. Germline CDR1 and CDR2: PRHDT and FYEKMQ (reference sequence). This CDR3 has 15 amino acids. The V and J ends lost 4 bases and 0 bases, in that order; junction bases with no gene match: 5.